One and the same sample provided the 15 T cell receptor beta chains below, sequenced in a study of cytomegalovirus exposure and HLA in healthy donors. The PCR had 60 Vbeta and 13 Jbeta primers. TCRdb keeps only in-frame clones here, not all; method: immunoSEQ multiplex PCR. The sample holds about 170,000 clones; about 81% are singletons and the top ten take approximately 2%. The sample consisted of PBMCs. The receptor set was obtained from a woman aged 18-29 years in good health and CMV-seronegative.

The V call is TRBV6-1, the J call TRBJ1-4; D not certain. CDR1 and CDR2 from the germline V gene are MNHNS and SASEGT. The CDR3 sequence is 14 residues long. Trimming took off 1 base at V and 4 bases at J, with 7 bases between the two ends. CDR3 bases: TGTGCCAGCAGTGAAGGGCGGATTAATGAAAAACTGTTTTTT. This translates into CASSEGRINEKLFF.

The V call is TRBV19, the J call TRBJ2-1, with 11 bases lining up with TRBD2. The CDR3 is made up of 17 amino acids. Trimming cost V 5 bases and J 3 bases; bases outside gene matches: 9. The germline V gene has CDR1 LNHDA and CDR2 SQIVND (reference sequence). CDR3 protein: CASSPQGLAARYNEQFF. Written as DNA, the CDR3 is TGTGCCAGTAGTCCCCAGGGACTAGCGGCTCGCTACAATGAGCAGTTCTTC.

The J gene is TRBJ2-1, the V gene TRBV27, with TRBD1 matching over 8 bases. CDR3 size: 16 residues. J lost 7 bases, V lost 5 bases, and 13 bases had no gene match. Looked up from germline, CDR1 is MNHEY and CDR2 is SMNVEV (reference sequence). The CDR3 DNA sequence: TGTGCCAGCAGTATAATCCCGGGACAGGTCAAGAATGAGCAGTTCTTC. Residues: CASSIIPGQVKNEQFF.

The gene calls are TRBV5-1 and TRBJ1-4; no clear D. Germline CDR1 reads SGHRS; CDR2 reads YFSETQ. Trimming pared 1 base from V and 7 bases from J, leaving 17 bases between. This CDR3 contains 16 residues. CDR3 residues: CASSLFAEQTAEKLFF. The CDR3 DNA follows: TGCGCCAGCAGCTTGTTTGCGGAACAAACCGCTGAAAAACTGTTTTTT. The complete variable domain, with remaining parts taken from reference TRBV5-1 and TRBJ1-4, reads KAGVTQTPRYLIKTRGQQVTLSCSPISGHRSVSWYQQTPGQGLQFLFEYFSETQRNKGNFPGRFSGRQFSNSRSEMNVSTLELGDSALYLCASSLFAEQTAEKLFFGSGTQLSVL.

Concerning this clone itself: The junction and the germline gene differ at one end; a read error may be behind it. The chain links TRBV7-7 to TRBJ2-1; 7 nucleotides align to TRBD2. The CDR3 contains 13 residues. The V gene's germline CDR1 is SSHAT and CDR2 FNYEAQ (reference sequence). CDR3 sequence: CASSLAGGNEQFF. The CDR3 region has the DNA TGTGCTAGCAGCTTAGCCGGGGGGAATGAGCAGTTCTTC.

This clone turned up a few times. The chain carries TRBV7-9 and TRBJ1-1; tentatively, D is TRBD1 (5 bases). The CDR3 has 12 residues. The V gene's germline CDR1 is SEHNR and CDR2 FQNEAQ (reference sequence). Trimming shortened V by 6 bases and J by 1 base, and 6 bases separated the two germline ends. The CDR3 region is CASSTGNTEAFF. The CDR3, as DNA: TGTGCCAGCAGTACAGGGAACACTGAAGCTTTCTTT.

This clone was found a few times. V usage is TRBV7-9 and J usage is TRBJ1-6; TRBD1 might be the D (6 bases). The V gene's germline CDR1 is SEHNR and CDR2 FQNEAQ (reference sequence). The CDR3 loop spans 18 amino acids. The V end lost 1 base, the J end lost 1 base, and 14 bases lay between the germline ends. The CDR3 coding sequence is TGTGCCAGCAGCTTAGACAGGGCGGTGAGGTCCTATAATTCACCCCTCCACTTT. Translating it yields CASSLDRAVRSYNSPLHF.

This clone was picked up a small number of times. The chain joins TRBV18 to TRBJ2-7, with TRBD1 as a possible D gene (6 bases). Per germline, CDR1 KGHSH and CDR2 LQKENI. This CDR3 has 15 amino acids. The germline V and J ends were trimmed by 4 bases and 1 base, with 14 bases remaining between them. The CDR3 coding sequence is TGTGCCAGCTCACTAACTACCGGGACATCCTACGAGCAGTACTTC. This codes for CASSLTTGTSYEQYF.

This chain links TRBV14 with TRBJ1-2; D gene uncertain. V gave up 2 bases and J gave up 8 bases, with 12 bases separating them. Per the germline V gene, CDR1 is SGHDN and CDR2 is FVKESK. This CDR3 spans 13 amino acids. CDR3 amino acids: CASSQIPPGGYTF. CDR3 sequence (DNA): TGTGCCAGCAGCCAAATCCCCCCTGGCGGCTACACCTTC.

The CDR3 coding sequence is TGTGCCAGCAGCTGGCTCCCAGGGGATAGCAATCAGCCCCAGCATTTT. Translating gives CASSWLPGDSNQPQHF. The rearrangement joins TRBV5-5 to TRBJ1-5, with D perhaps matching TRBD1 (6 bases). Germline loops: CDR1 SGHKS, CDR2 YYEKEE (reference sequence). The CDR3 has 16 amino acids. V gave up 3 bases and J gave up 0 bases, with 13 bases separating them.

The J gene is TRBJ2-2, the V gene TRBV5-1; 13 nucleotides match TRBD2. The CDR3 runs to 17 residues. V shed 2 bases and J 4 bases; nucleotides not matched to a gene: 5. The germline V gene encodes CDR1 SGHRS and CDR2 YFSETQ. The chain's CDR3 is CASSLGLAGAITGELFF. In nucleotides, the CDR3 is TGCGCCAGCAGCTTAGGACTAGCGGGGGCTATCACCGGGGAGCTGTTTTTT.

The CDR3 coding sequence is TGTGCCAGCAGGAGACAGGGGAATCAGCCCCAGCATTTT. This codes for CASRRQGNQPQHF. This chain connects TRBV2 to TRBJ1-5; TRBD1 matches 8 bases. The CDR3 consists of 13 residues. The germline gives CDR1 SNHLY, CDR2 FYNNEI. The V and J ends lost 6 bases and 4 bases, in that order; junction bases with no gene match: 2.

The rearrangement uses TRBV28 and TRBJ2-7, with 10 bases matching TRBD1. This CDR3 has 13 residues. V lost 8 bases to trimming and J lost 5 bases; unmatched junction nucleotides: 6. Germline CDR1 and CDR2: MDHEN and SYDVKM. The CDR3 loop is CASARDRGNEQYF. CDR3 DNA sequence: TGTGCCAGCGCTCGGGACAGGGGAAACGAGCAGTACTTC.

The chain has TRBV5-4 and TRBJ1-1; D is possibly TRBD1 (5 bases). V shed 2 bases and J shed 4 bases, with 12 bases lying between them. From germline, CDR1 is SGHNT and CDR2 YYREEE (reference sequence). The CDR3 extends over 14 amino acids. CDR3 sequence: CASSFPGGVTEAFF. CDR3 in DNA: TGTGCCAGCAGCTTCCCGGGGGGGGTCACTGAAGCTTTCTTT.

The J gene is TRBJ2-1, the V gene TRBV9; 8 bases fit TRBD2. The CDR3 contains 15 residues. The V and J ends lost 0 bases and 5 bases, in that order; junction bases with no gene match: 4. The germline V gene has CDR1 SGDLS and CDR2 YYNGEE. Here the CDR3 DNA reads TGTGCCAGCAGCGTAGCGGGGGGGATACACAATGAGCAGTTCTTC. Translated, it gives CASSVAGGIHNEQFF.